A single sample gave rise to the 10 T cell receptor beta chains below, sequenced in a study of blood T cell repertoires in COVID-19. Measured with immunoSEQ multiplex PCR; TCRdb has only the in-frame clones, and not every one. Here the sample spans 95,000 to 110,000 clones, about 92% being singletons. The sample consisted of peripheral blood. Source of these receptors: an elderly woman in a cohort sampled during active COVID-19.

In its sample, this clone was seen a few times. The V and J genes are TRBV12-3 or TRBV12-4 and TRBJ2-1, with D perhaps matching TRBD1 (5 bases). The CDR3 runs to 13 residues. Trimming took 2 bases from V and 9 from J, leaving 11 bases between them. The CDR3: CASSLLQGGEQFF. The CDR3 DNA is TGTGCCAGCAGTTTACTTCAGGGTGGTGAGCAGTTCTTC.

A few counts support this clone. The rearrangement links TRBV19 to TRBJ1-5; tentative D call: TRBD1 (6 bases). V gave up 5 bases and J gave up 4 bases, with 18 bases separating them. Germline V gene lookup returns CDR1 LNHDA and CDR2 SQIVND (reference sequence). The CDR3 consists of 16 residues. CDR3: CASSPGRQDFNQPQHF. CDR3 nucleotides: TGTGCCAGTAGTCCGGGGAGACAGGACTTTAATCAGCCCCAGCATTTT. Based on the CDR3 plus reference TRBV19 and TRBJ1-5, the full variable domain is DGGITQSPKYLFRKEGQNVTLSCEQNLNHDAMYWYRQDPGQGLRLIYYSQIVNDFQKGDIAEGYSVSREKKESFPLTVTSAQKNPTAFYLCASSPGRQDFNQPQHFGDGTRLSIL.

The chain uses TRBV3-1 (or the pseudogene TRBV3-2) and TRBJ2-5; 9 bases agree with TRBD1. Germline V gene sequence: CDR1 LGHDT, CDR2 YNNKEL (reference sequence). This CDR3 has 14 amino acids. With V trimmed by 8 bases and J by 6 bases, 10 bases remained unmatched. CDR3 protein: CASEMTGGGKTQYF. DNA for the CDR3: TGTGCCAGCGAGATGACAGGGGGTGGGAAGACCCAGTACTTC.

V is TRBV5-1 and J is TRBJ2-1; 11 bases align to TRBD2. In germline, CDR1 is SGHRS, CDR2 YFSETQ. This CDR3 contains 15 residues. J was trimmed by 0 bases and V by 5 bases; bases with no gene match: 1. The CDR3 coding sequence is TGCGCCAGCAGGGGGACTAGCGGCTCCTACAATGAGCAGTTCTTC. It codes for CASRGTSGSYNEQFF.

This clone has more than one count but fewer than ten. J is TRBJ2-3 and V is TRBV6-4; 9 nucleotides match TRBD2. The CDR3 sequence is 16 residues long. Trimming removed 2 bases from V and 0 bases from J; junction bases left unmatched: 3. Germline V gene lookup returns CDR1 MRHNA and CDR2 SNTAGT. For the CDR3, the DNA is TGTGCCAGCAGTGACGGTGCGGGAGGGAGCACAGATACGCAGTATTTT. Translating it yields CASSDGAGGSTDTQYF.

This chain links TRBV7-3 with TRBJ2-3; 15 bases are shared with TRBD2. This CDR3 is 17 amino acids long. V trimming: 4 bases; J trimming: 1 base; junction bases outside the gene matches: 3. The germline V gene has CDR1 SGHTA and CDR2 FQGTGA. CDR3 nucleotide sequence: TGTGCCAGCAGCTCCCGGACTAGCGGGGGGGGCACAGATACGCAGTATTTT. This translates into CASSSRTSGGGTDTQYF.

The chain recombines TRBV7-9 with TRBJ2-7; the match to TRBD1 covers 10 bases. This CDR3 comprises 16 residues. CDR1 and CDR2 from the germline V gene are SEHNR and FQNEAQ (reference sequence). J gave up 0 bases and V 2 bases, and 4 bases lay outside the gene matches. The CDR3: CASSLLDRGSSYEQYF. CDR3 nucleotide sequence: TGTGCCAGCAGCTTATTGGACAGGGGGAGCTCCTACGAGCAGTACTTC.

Remarks on this clone: The junction and the germline gene differ at one end; a read error may be behind it. The V gene is TRBV7-7, the J gene TRBJ2-3; D is possibly TRBD1 (5 bases). CDR1 is SSHAT and CDR2 is FNYEAQ in the germline V gene (reference sequence). The CDR3 is 13 residues long. The CDR3 DNA reads as TGTGCTAGCAGCGACAGATCCACAGATACGCAGTATTTT. It specifies CASSDRSTDTQYF. The entire variable domain, with the rest obtained from reference TRBV7-7 and TRBJ2-3, is as follows: GAGVSQSPRYKVTKRGQDVTLRCDPISSHATLYWYQQALGQGPEFLTYFNYEAQPDKSGLPSDRFSAERPEGSISTLTIQRTEQRDSAMYRCASSDRSTDTQYFGPGTRLTVL.

The chain links TRBV6-6 to TRBJ2-2, with D maybe TRBD1 (6 bases). The length of the CDR3 is 14 residues. Germline-derived CDR1 and CDR2 are MNHNY and SVGAGI (reference sequence). The ends were cut back, 0 bases at V and 8 bases at J, with 10 bases in the middle. This CDR3 is CASSYSRTVGELFF. The CDR3 region has the DNA TGTGCCAGCAGTTACTCCCGGACAGTTGGGGAGCTGTTTTTT.

The V and J genes are TRBV25-1 and TRBJ2-1; TRBD2 aligns across 13 bases. Germline-derived CDR1 and CDR2 are MGHDK and SYGVNS. CDR3 length: 16 residues. The J segment lost 7 bases and the V segment lost 6 bases, leaving 9 bases of the junction unmatched. This chain's CDR3 is CASRQQTSGGVNEQFF. The CDR3 coding sequence is TGTGCCAGCAGGCAGCAAACTAGCGGGGGGGTGAATGAGCAGTTCTTC.